Presented here are 8 T cell receptor beta chains from one specimen sequenced in a study of OX40 agonist ivuxolimab in advanced cancers. Produced via immunoSEQ multiplex PCR; TCRdb's table is partial and in-frame only. The sample holds 68,000 or so clones, around four fifths seen once. The sample was CD4+ or CD8+ T cells sorted from blood, taken in a trial of the OX40 agonist ivuxolimab. The receptor set was obtained from an adult with an advanced solid tumor such as melanoma, head and neck, liver or kidney cancer.

V is TRBV30 and J is TRBJ1-2, with unresolved D. Trimming removed 2 bases from V and 4 bases from J, with 11 bases in between. Germline V gene data show CDR1 as GTSNPN and CDR2 as SVGIG (reference sequence). CDR3 length: 13 amino acids. The CDR3: CAWSWNAGYGYTF. DNA for the CDR3: TGTGCCTGGAGTTGGAACGCCGGCTATGGCTACACCTTC. The complete variable domain, with remaining parts taken from reference TRBV30 and TRBJ1-2, reads SQTIHQWPATLVQPVGSPLSLECTVEGTSNPNLYWYRQAAGRGLQLLFYSVGIGQISSEVPQNLSASRPQDRQFILSSKKLLLSDSGFYLCAWSWNAGYGYTFGSGTRLTVV.

The gene calls are TRBV10-1 and TRBJ1-5; D gene unclear. Germline V gene sequence: CDR1 WNHNN, CDR2 SYGVQD (reference sequence). This CDR3 spans 13 amino acids. V was pared by 3 bases and J by 4 bases, with 7 bases between. The CDR3 loop reads CASSETLNQPQHF. The CDR3 coding sequence is TGCGCCAGCAGTGAAACTCTTAATCAGCCCCAGCATTTT.

The rearrangement joins TRBV12-2 to TRBJ1-1; TRBD1 was called by the table and not checked on the DNA. TRBV12-2 is deemed a pseudogene. The CDR3 has 16 residues. DNA of the CDR3: TGTGCAAGTCGCTCAACCGTAGGGGGGACAGATCCGGAAGCTTTCTTT. Protein sequence: CASRSTVGGTDPEAFF.

This clone was observed once. The V gene is TRBV19, the J gene TRBJ2-5; weak D call: TRBD2 (5 bases). Germline CDR1 is LNHDA and CDR2 is SQIVND (reference sequence). The CDR3 consists of 13 residues. Trimming took 3 bases from V and 5 from J, leaving 10 bases between them. The CDR3 reads CASSMGDYETQYF. CDR3 in DNA: TGTGCCAGTAGTATGGGAGATTACGAGACCCAGTACTTC.

In nucleotides, the CDR3 is TGTGCCAGCAGTCCATTTACCCGGGGTCCAACTAATGAAAAACTGTTTTTT. Residues: CASSPFTRGPTNEKLFF. The genes are TRBV27 and TRBJ1-4; D is uncertain. Germline assignment: CDR1 MNHEY and CDR2 SMNVEV (reference sequence). The CDR3 is 17 amino acids. Trimming removed 5 bases at V and 0 bases at J, with 16 bases between.

This sequence joins TRBV5-4 and TRBJ2-5; TRBD2 agrees at 7 bases. Unmatched junction bases numbered 7, after V lost 3 bases and J lost 2 bases. This CDR3 is built from 15 residues. The V gene's germline CDR1 is SGHNT and CDR2 YYREEE (reference sequence). DNA of the CDR3: TGTGCCAGCAGCTCCCGGGGGGTGGGGCAAGAGACCCAGTACTTC. Translated: CASSSRGVGQETQYF. Supplemented by reference TRBV5-4 and TRBJ2-5, the full variable domain reads ETGVTQSPTHLIKTRGQQVTLRCSSQSGHNTVSWYQQALGQGPQFIFQYYREEENGRGNFPPRFSGLQFPNYSSELNVNALELDDSALYLCASSSRGVGQETQYFGPGTRLLVL.

In this sample, this clone turned up a few times. The chain joins TRBV9 to TRBJ2-1; 8 nucleotides line up with TRBD2. CDR3 length equals 17 residues. V lost 3 bases to trimming and J lost 4 bases; unmatched junction nucleotides: 12. Germline V gene lookup returns CDR1 SGDLS and CDR2 YYNGEE. Here the CDR3 DNA reads TGTGCCAGCAGCGACCCCCGGGAGGTAGCGGGATACAATGAGCAGTTCTTC. Its translation: CASSDPREVAGYNEQFF.

The chain combines TRBV10-1 with TRBJ2-5; either TRBD1 or TRBD2 may fit D (5 bases each). There are 15 residues in the CDR3. Trimming removed 3 bases from V and 6 bases from J, with 17 bases in between. CDR1 is WNHNN, CDR2 SYGVQD, per germline (reference sequence). This chain's CDR3 is CASSEAGTWVQTQYF. DNA of the CDR3: TGCGCCAGCAGTGAAGCCGGGACGTGGGTCCAGACCCAGTACTTC.